The entry below gives a single TCR beta chain sequence along with its context. Its antigen is not yet known. No clone much larger than this one lies a single base away; base qualities are absent. Genomic DNA was extracted from sorted cells for sequencing of the TCRbeta CDR3 region. TCRbeta CDR3 regions were sequenced using the immunoSEQ Assay. Drawn from immuneACCESS, this table holds only the in-frame rearrangements with V and J called that TCRdb kept. Clones are partly lost; checked studies trace under half to an unresolved V gene and leave the rest unexplained. The sample includes 70,000 or so clones, with about three quarters observed a single time. The ten most abundant clones make up 2% to 2.5% of the sample. This entry belongs to a study of OX40 agonist ivuxolimab in advanced cancers. General notes on the study: Ivuxolimab was a fully human IgG2 agonistic monoclonal antibody targeting the costimulatory receptor OX40 (CD134). Patients were allowed to have had prior anti-PD-1, anti-PD-L1 or anti-CTLA-4 therapy, and approximately 39% of the dose-escalation patients had been treated with checkpoint inhibitors. Three dose-escalation patients achieved partial responses, one with hepatocellular carcinoma and two with cutaneous melanoma. The paper covers the monotherapy dose-escalation part of the phase I ivuxolimab trial, which included N of about 50 patients. Intravenous ivuxolimab was administered to patients every 2 weeks at six dose levels: 0.01, 0.1, 0.3, 1.5, 3 and 10 mg/kg. Of the 50 to 55 dose-escalation patients, hepatocellular carcinoma was present in around 20, melanoma in about 15, renal cell carcinoma in 9 and head and neck cancer in 9. The point of sequencing TCRbeta in the periphery was to test whether ivuxolimab changed TCR sequence diversity and drove clonal T-cell expansion. In the dose-escalation cohort, approximately 83% of patients were male, and the mean age was approximately 60 years with a range of about 20 to 80. What the authors observed across the whole study: On average, CD8+ T cells showed more expanded clones than CD4+ T cells after ivuxolimab. At doses of 0.1 to 3.0 mg/kg, clonal expansion of both CD4+ and CD8+ T cells in blood was seen between baseline and week 6. Which antigens the clonally expanded peripheral T cells were specific for was not determined. In the 0.1-3.0 mg/kg groups, partial responders had among the lowest normalized peripheral clonal expansion, particularly in CD8+ T cells. Low levels of normalized T-cell clonal expansion were also seen in some patients who did not respond.

The trial excluded patients who had a history of autoimmune disease or who were on systemic immunosuppression. Peripheral blood for TCR sequencing was drawn from every dose cohort at baseline, at cycle 4 day 1 and at cycle 7 day 1. The samples were taken from a phase I, first-in-human, multicenter, open-label dose-escalation trial of ivuxolimab. The trial enrolled adults with locally advanced or metastatic head and neck squamous cell, hepatocellular, melanoma or renal cell carcinoma. Before TCR sequencing, CD4+ and CD8+ T cells were separately sorted from peripheral blood. As encoded in the germline V gene, CDR1 is MDHEN while CDR2 is SYDVKM. The V end loses 4 bases and the J end loses 1 base, and a stretch of 12 bases separates them. Reading from cysteine to phenylalanine, the CDR3 counts 15 amino acids. Only the CDR3 DNA is retained, 45 bases long and in frame from the first base.

The sequence was collected from an adult with an advanced solid tumor such as melanoma, head and neck, liver or kidney cancer. The chain employs TRBV28 and TRBJ2-3; tentative D gene TRBD1, with 5 bases matching. The input for sequencing was CD4+ or CD8+ T cells sorted from blood, taken in a trial of the OX40 agonist ivuxolimab. Here is the DNA: TGTGCCAGCAGTTCAAGGACAAGCCGCACAGATACGCAGTATTTT. It translates to CASSSRTSRTDTQYF.